In this sample, the clone carrying this T cell receptor (beta chain) turned up a few times. This specimen comes from a study of blood T cell repertoires in COVID-19. In the study overall: Samples of COVID-19 (acute and convalescent) were obtained from the United States, Italy and Spain. PBMCs, B-cell-depleted T cells, or T cells provided the cDNA or gDNA that made up the material.

Original data processing: Nucleated cell number was recorded as an estimate derived from reference gene primer amplification. Assay used: immunoSEQ multiplex PCR; TCRdb lists only in-frame clones, some missing. For V, J and clone size, that table is used; D and trimming come from the DNA. The data contain 220,000 or so clones, around 84% of them seen just once; the ten biggest clones take up 6.8%. Germline V gene data show CDR1 as MDHEN and CDR2 as SYDVKM. V dropped 3 bases and J dropped 6 bases, with 15 bases sitting between them. The CDR3 consists of 15 residues. Cohorts were based on clinical histories the participants reported.

The sample comprised PBMCs or T cells enriched from blood (not recorded which). V is TRBV28 and J is TRBJ1-5, with D perhaps TRBD1 (6 bases). The TCR comes from a woman aged 40 to 50 who had recovered from COVID-19. The CDR3 region is CASSFWGGDVQPQHF. CDR3 DNA: TGTGCCAGCAGTTTTTGGGGGGGCGACGTTCAGCCCCAGCATTTT.